The rows below give T cell receptor beta chains drawn from one sample of a study of shared clonotypes between healthy human individuals. The protocol was immunoSEQ multiplex PCR, while the TCRdb copy is restricted to in-frame clones and leaves out a portion. Of millions of clones detected, approximately 94% appear once; the ten largest clones hold 1.5% to 2%. Sequencing input: naive CD8+ T cells from PBMCs. Receptor source: a man younger than 35 in good health. Some clones in this sample may be carry-over from other donors' samples. Both conserved end residues are part of each CDR3. The order of the fields is CDR3 length, D gene, V gene, J gene, CDR3 DNA, CDR3 protein. D genes are given only for firm matches.

15,NA,TRBV29-1,TRBJ1-2,TGCAGCGCCGAACCCCAAGGGGCCGGCATCTATGGCTACACCTTC,CSAEPQGAGIYGYTF
15,NA,TRBV6-5,TRBJ2-7,TGTGCCAGCAGTTCCCCTAGGGACATAGTCTACGAGCAGTACTTC,CASSSPRDIVYEQYF
16,TRBD1,TRBV28,TRBJ2-7,TGTGCCAGCAGTGTGCCCGGACAGGGGGTATCTGACGAGCAGTACTTC,CASSVPGQGVSDEQYF
15,TRBD1,TRBV29-1,TRBJ1-2,TGCAGCGTTGAATCCAGGGACAGGCGAGACTATGGCTACACCTTC,CSVESRDRRDYGYTF
14,NA,TRBV4-3,TRBJ1-5,TGCGCCAGCAGCCCCGAGAGTCGGGGTCAGCCCCAGCATTTT,CASSPESRGQPQHF
16,NA,TRBV19,TRBJ2-3,TGTGCCAGTAGCCTACGGGGGAGTACTAGCACAGATACGCAGTATTTT,CASSLRGSTSTDTQYF
16,TRBD2,TRBV11-2,TRBJ2-7,TGTGCCAGCAGCTTACTCCCGGGAGGCCCTTCCTACGAGCAGTACTTC,CASSLLPGGPSYEQYF
10,NA,TRBV10-2,TRBJ2-1,TGCGCCAGCAGCAGGAGGGAGCAGTTCTTC,CASSRREQFF
17,TRBD2,TRBV28,TRBJ2-7,TGTGCCAGCAGTTTCCCCTCTAGCGGGAGGGTCTCCTACGAGCAGTACTTC,CASSFPSSGRVSYEQYF
16,NA,TRBV28,TRBJ1-5,TGTGCCAGCAGTTTCTTACCGGGCAGTTCCAATCAGCCCCAGCATTTT,CASSFLPGSSNQPQHF